This T cell receptor beta chain originates from a study of blood T cells in healthy people across ages. Germline V gene sequence: CDR1 MNHEY, CDR2 SVGEGT. The CDR3 has 13 amino acids. V was trimmed by 0 bases and J by 9 bases, leaving 10 bases between them. A sample-barcoded 5' primer and a J-beta primer mix were used in a second PCR of roughly 7 to 12 cycles. A template-switch adaptor with 12 random nucleotides tagged each cDNA molecule. The study obtained at least 3 million CDR3-containing paired-end reads from every sample. TCRdb fed the 5' RACE reads into MiXCR, producing one record per CDR3 protein. This table holds approximately 1.5 million distinct CDR3 sequences, 35% to 45% found once.

The chain employs TRBV6-2 or TRBV6-3 and TRBJ2-3, with D tentatively TRBD2 (6 bases). The specimen sequenced was blood. This receptor was identified in a woman younger than 35 in good health. The CDR3: CASSYSWGDTQYF. Here the CDR3 DNA reads TGTGCCAGCAGTTACTCGTGGGGGGACACGCAGTATTTT.